The T cell receptor beta chain under discussion was sequenced for a study of Ad26.COV2.S vaccination and SARS-CoV-2 variants. Study in general: It was the COV1001 Ad26.COV2.S trial arm that included the donor. Dosing was one shot or two shots 56 days apart.

The treatment denotes: around 19 received Ad26.COV2.S at low or high dose, single or two shots; several received placebo; per-sample allocation not given. At day 63 after the first vaccine or placebo injection, samples were drawn. Spike of the Wuhan-strain SARS-CoV-2 was expressed by an Ad26 vector, which formed the vaccine. Germline values: CDR1 MDHEN, CDR2 SYDVKM. V was pared by 5 bases and J by 7 bases, with 9 bases between. The CDR3 runs 12 residues. Sequencing was performed with immunoSEQ multiplex PCR; in TCRdb, only in-frame clones are kept and a portion is missing. Counted here are 350,000 to 550,000 clones, approximately 92% occurring once; the ten biggest clones make up 2.5%.

The chain employs TRBV28 and TRBJ1-5; D not certain. This receptor was identified in a person between 18 and 65 years old who received the Ad26.COV2.S COVID-19 vaccine or a placebo. Sequencing was performed on peripheral blood, taken in a trial of Ad26.COV2.S vaccine versus placebo. CDR3 in DNA: TGTGCCAGCAGTCAGCCGGGGCAGCCCCAGCATTTT. Protein sequence: CASSQPGQPQHF.